The clone carrying this T cell receptor beta chain was found many times. The source of the sample is a study of blood T cells in healthy people across ages. The ends were cut back, 2 bases at V and 7 bases at J, with 14 bases in the middle. CDR1 is SQVTM, CDR2 ANQGSEA, per germline. This CDR3 is 14 amino acids long. Next came a second PCR, run for about 7 to 12 cycles, which used a sample-barcoded 5' primer along with a J-beta primer mix. TCRdb recomputed calls from the 5' RACE reads with MiXCR, one row per CDR3 protein. The data contain approximately 2,000,000 distinct CDR3 sequences, roughly 43% of them singletons.

Sequenced material: blood. The chain employs TRBV29-1 and TRBJ1-4, with no clear D. This clonotype was obtained from a human donor in good health. CDR3 amino acids: CSVESHSMGEKLFF. The CDR3 nucleotides read TGCAGCGTTGAAAGTCATTCCATGGGTGAAAAACTGTTTTTT. Full variable domain (outside the CDR3, taken from reference TRBV29-1 and TRBJ1-4): SAVISQKPSRDICQRGTSLTIQCQVDSQVTMMFWYRQQPGQSLTLIATANQGSEATYESGFVIDKFPISRPNLTFSTLTVSNMSPEDSSIYLCSVESHSMGEKLFFGSGTQLSVL.